A selection of T cell receptor beta chains follows, all from one sample in a study of shared clonotypes between healthy human individuals. The repertoire was sequenced with immunoSEQ multiplex PCR; TCRdb's copy has only in-frame clones and lacks some. This table holds 470,000 or so clones, around 85% found once. The specimen was PBMCs. The receptors shown here come from a middle-aged woman in good health. Some clones in this sample may be carry-over from other donors' samples. The CDR3 runs from the conserved cysteine through the conserved F or W. D genes are given only for firm matches. Clone size is stated in some rows and not others, as once, few, many or a class when expanded.

abundance	v_gene	d_gene	j_gene	CDR3aa	CDR3nt
.	TRBV5-1	.	TRBJ1-2	CASSSQGGYGYTF	TGCGCCAGCAGCTCACAGGGAGGGTATGGCTACACCTTC
medium-sized	TRBV19	.	TRBJ1-2	CASNPGQIYGYTF	TGTGCCAGTAACCCTGGACAGATCTATGGCTACACCTTC
.	TRBV7-2	.	TRBJ1-3	CASSYLRVENTIYF	TGTGCCAGCAGCTATCTCAGGGTTGAAAACACCATATATTTT
once	TRBV18	.	TRBJ1-1	CASSPPLSENTEAFF	TGTGCCAGCTCACCACCGCTTTCGGAGAACACTGAAGCTTTCTTT
.	TRBV15	.	TRBJ2-1	CATSRDSKASTYNEQFF	TGTGCCACCAGCAGAGATTCTAAGGCTTCTACCTACAATGAGCAGTTCTTC
.	TRBV30	.	TRBJ1-1	CAWSVYGSDSEAFF	TGTGCCTGGAGTGTGTACGGGTCAGACTCTGAAGCTTTCTTT
.	TRBV7-6	.	TRBJ1-3	CASSFASGNTIYF	TGTGCCAGCAGCTTCGCTTCTGGAAACACCATATATTTT
once	TRBV5-1	TRBD2	TRBJ2-7	CASSSRLAGGYEQYF	TGCGCCAGCAGCTCGCGTTTAGCGGGAGGCTACGAGCAGTACTTC
few	TRBV27	TRBD2	TRBJ2-1	CASSLLAAGGPHEQFF	TGTGCCAGCAGCCTATTAGCAGCGGGAGGGCCGCATGAGCAGTTCTTC
few	TRBV7-2	.	TRBJ2-5	CASSLGRETQYF	TGTGCCAGCAGCTTAGGACGGGAGACCCAGTACTTC
.	TRBV11-2	.	TRBJ2-6	CASSLEGGRSGANVLTF	TGTGCCAGCAGCTTAGAAGGCGGTCGCTCTGGGGCCAACGTCCTGACTTTC